These 25 T cell receptor beta chains originate from one sample sequenced in a study of CD8 T cells in ankylosing spondylitis. Study-level points and caveats: It appeared that ankylosing spondylitis blood was characterized by a TCR beta motif of under ten highly homologous variants.

TCRdb fed the 5' RACE reads into MiXCR, producing one record per CDR3 protein. This table holds about 450,000 distinct CDR3 sequences, more than 25% found once. No cognate antigen is known for these TCRs. The specimen sequenced was blood, either unsorted or a sorted T cell fraction (not recorded which). The source of these receptors is a male donor with ankylosing spondylitis.

This clonotype has a handful of counts. V usage is TRBV20-1 and J usage is TRBJ2-7; 10 bases match TRBD1. The trim removed 3 bases at V and 2 bases at J, leaving 7 bases unmatched. CDR3 size: 15 residues. In germline, CDR1 is DFQATT, CDR2 SNEGSKA (reference sequence). CDR3 sequence (DNA): TGCAGTGCTAGCCGACAGGGGGCGAGAACCTACGAGCAGTACTTC. Protein product: CSASRQGARTYEQYF.

The chain is built from TRBV6-2 or TRBV6-3 and TRBJ1-5; D ambiguous. The CDR3 sequence is 12 residues long. Trimming shortened V by 8 bases and J by 6 bases, and 11 bases separated the two germline ends. Germline V gene sequence: CDR1 MNHEY, CDR2 SVGEGT. Here the CDR3 DNA reads TGTGCCAGCGGTTTCTGGAGTCAGCCCCAGCATTTT. Translation gives CASGFWSQPQHF.

The table lists this clonotype with many counts. The J gene is TRBJ1-1, the V gene TRBV12-3 or TRBV12-4; possible D gene TRBD1, 5 bases. Between the trimmed V and J ends, which lost 1 base and 8 bases, there was a span of 8 bases. CDR3 length: 12 amino acids. The CDR3 is CASSLVNREAFF. CDR3 bases: TGTGCCAGCAGTTTAGTGAACAGGGAAGCTTTCTTT.

V and J are TRBV20-1 and TRBJ2-7, with 11 bases fitting TRBD1. Germline V lookup: CDR1 DFQATT, CDR2 SNEGSKA (reference sequence). This CDR3 spans 14 amino acids. The V and J ends lost 5 bases and 4 bases, in that order; junction bases with no gene match: 7. The CDR3 DNA reads as TGCAGTGCTGGAGGACAGGGGGCGGAATACGAGCAGTACTTC. Protein sequence: CSAGGQGAEYEQYF.

V gene TRBV10-3 combines with J gene TRBJ2-2; D gene ambiguous. The CDR3 consists of 13 residues. Germline V gene lookup returns CDR1 ENHRY and CDR2 SYGVKD. Trimming removed 3 bases at V and 4 bases at J, with 6 bases between. The CDR3 nucleotides read TGTGCCATCAGTGAAAGGGCCACCGGGGAGCTGTTTTTT. Amino acids: CAISERATGELFF.

This clonotype was recorded a few times. The chain joins TRBV14 to TRBJ2-4; 7 nucleotides match TRBD2. This CDR3 region has 15 residues. J lost 7 bases, V lost 4 bases, and 10 bases had no gene match. Germline lookup yields CDR1 SGHDN and CDR2 FVKESK. The CDR3 nucleotides are TGTGCCAGCAGCCCCACGGGGGAGGGCATGAACATTCAGTACTTC. It codes for CASSPTGEGMNIQYF. The full variable domain, completed using reference TRBV14 and TRBJ2-4, is EAGVTQFPSHSVIEKGQTVTLRCDPISGHDNLYWYRRVMGKEIKFLLHFVKESKQDESGMPNNRFLAERTGGTYSTLKVQPAELEDSGVYFCASSPTGEGMNIQYFGAGTRLSVL.

This clonotype has a handful of counts. The V call is TRBV7-2, the J call TRBJ1-5, with D perhaps matching TRBD1 (6 bases). Looked up from germline, CDR1 is SGHTA and CDR2 is FQGNSA. Deletions cut 1 base from V and 0 bases from J, with 10 bases between. The CDR3 spans 16 residues. This chain's CDR3 is CASSLVGGASNQPQHF. CDR3 bases: TGTGCCAGCAGCTTAGTCGGGGGGGCTAGCAATCAGCCCCAGCATTTT.

This clonotype was counted a few times. V and J are TRBV12-3 or TRBV12-4 and TRBJ1-1, with D possibly matching TRBD1 (5 bases). Trimming removed 5 bases at V and 3 bases at J, with 16 bases between. This CDR3 has 15 amino acids. The CDR3 nucleotides are TGTGCCAGCAGTCTAACCGGGACCGGGGACACTGAAGCTTTCTTT. It is translated as CASSLTGTGDTEAFF.

This clonotype was observed a few times. The chain is built from TRBV20-1 and TRBJ2-1; 8 bases are shared with TRBD1. V lost 5 bases, J lost 2 bases, and 8 bases stayed unmatched. This CDR3 has 15 amino acids. In germline, CDR1 is DFQATT, CDR2 SNEGSKA (reference sequence). DNA for the CDR3: TGCAGTGCTCGGGGGACAGGTGAGACCTACAATGAGCAGTTCTTC. Amino acid sequence: CSARGTGETYNEQFF.

This chain joins TRBV24-1 and TRBJ2-2, with 10 bases identical to TRBD2. In germline, CDR1 is KGHDR, CDR2 SFDVKD. This CDR3 has 21 amino acids. V lost 0 bases and J lost 4; bases outside the gene matches: 16. The CDR3, as DNA: TGTGCCACCAGTGATTTGTCGAGTAGCGGGAGGCCAGGGTTGGGCACCGGGGAGCTGTTTTTT. This gives the protein CATSDLSSSGRPGLGTGELFF.

This chain links TRBV6-1 with TRBJ2-3; 7 nucleotides match TRBD2. This CDR3 region has 15 residues. Germline V lookup: CDR1 MNHNS, CDR2 SASEGT. The trim removed 9 bases at V and 1 base at J, leaving 10 bases unmatched. The CDR3 DNA sequence: TGTGCCAGTCGTATTGGGAGGGCCGGCACAGATACGCAGTATTTT. Its translation is CASRIGRAGTDTQYF.

The chain uses TRBV7-9 and TRBJ2-7; D unclear. The CDR3 runs to 15 residues. In germline, CDR1 is SEHNR, CDR2 FQNEAQ (reference sequence). Trimming left V 1 base short and J 4 bases short, with 14 bases between. The CDR3 coding sequence is TGTGCCAGCAGCTTAGGGTCCAACCCCCTTTACGAGCAGTACTTC. The encoded protein is CASSLGSNPLYEQYF.

The chain uses TRBV6-1 and TRBJ1-6; no clear D gene. The V end lost 1 base, the J end lost 6 bases, and 10 bases lay between the germline ends. This CDR3 is built from 15 residues. Germline assignment: CDR1 MNHNS and CDR2 SASEGT. The CDR3 region is CASSEVPEGNSPLHF. DNA of the CDR3: TGTGCCAGCAGTGAAGTCCCTGAGGGTAATTCACCCCTCCACTTT.

In its sample, this clonotype was seen a few times. The chain has TRBV11-3 and TRBJ2-7; possible D gene TRBD2, 5 bases. The ends were cut back, 4 bases at V and 3 bases at J, with 13 bases in the middle. This CDR3 comprises 14 residues. Germline CDR1 is SGHNT and CDR2 is YENEEA. The CDR3 reads CASSYRGMDYEQYV. The CDR3 bases are TGTGCCAGCAGCTACCGAGGGATGGACTACGAGCAGTACGTC.

This chain joins TRBV20-1 and TRBJ2-3; 7 nucleotides agree with TRBD2. With 5 bases clipped from V and 4 bases from J, the junction kept 9 bases outside the gene matches. The CDR3 loop spans 14 amino acids. Germline-derived CDR1 and CDR2 are DFQATT and SNEGSKA (reference sequence). The CDR3 region has the DNA TGCAGTGCTCGGGGGGTAGCGGGTCCAGATACGCAGTATTTT. This gives the protein CSARGVAGPDTQYF.

This clonotype turned up a few times. The rearrangement links TRBV3-1 to TRBJ1-2; D possibly corresponds to TRBD1 (5 bases). The germline V gene encodes CDR1 LGHDT and CDR2 YNNKEL (reference sequence). The CDR3 is 14 residues long. V lost 1 base and J lost 13, with 19 bases in between. CDR3 protein: CASSQVDPRSGLTF. The DNA of the CDR3 is TGTGCCAGCAGCCAAGTCGACCCCCGCTCGGGACTCACCTTC.

This clonotype was detected a few times. The chain joins TRBV24-1 to TRBJ1-5, with 10 bases fitting TRBD1. The CDR3 has 15 residues. Germline V CDR1 and CDR2: KGHDR, SFDVKD. Trimming removed 4 bases from V and 2 bases from J; junction bases left unmatched: 1. CDR3 protein: CATSEGTGGNQPQHF. The CDR3 DNA sequence: TGTGCCACCAGTGAAGGGACAGGGGGCAATCAGCCCCAGCATTTT.

The chain combines TRBV18 with TRBJ2-1; D is unclear. V was trimmed by 2 bases and J by 13 bases, leaving 12 bases between them. The CDR3 loop spans 12 amino acids. CDR1 is KGHSH, CDR2 LQKENI, per germline. CDR3 DNA: TGTGCCAGCTCACCAGCAGGCCCCCGACAGTTCTTC. Translating it yields CASSPAGPRQFF.

J is TRBJ1-1 and V is TRBV12-5, with a tentative D call TRBD1 (5 bases). V was pared by 6 bases and J by 4 bases, with 18 bases between. The CDR3 is made up of 15 amino acids. Per the germline V gene, CDR1 is LGHNT and CDR2 is FRNRAP. The CDR3 is CASGPAGRVSTEAFF. CDR3 in DNA: TGTGCTAGTGGACCCGCAGGGAGGGTGTCCACTGAAGCTTTCTTT.

The chain has TRBV7-9 and TRBJ1-1; 7 bases line up with TRBD1. The germline CDR1 and CDR2 sequences are SEHNR and FQNEAQ (reference sequence). This CDR3 has 15 amino acids. The J segment lost 6 bases and the V segment lost 5 bases, leaving 12 bases of the junction unmatched. The CDR3 region is CASSEPGTAPAEAFF. CDR3 bases: TGTGCCAGCAGCGAACCCGGGACAGCCCCAGCTGAAGCTTTCTTT.

The chain has TRBV6-1 and TRBJ1-2; a possible D gene is TRBD1 (5 bases). Deletions cut 7 bases from V and 3 bases from J, with 15 bases between. CDR3 size: 14 residues. CDR1 MNHNS and CDR2 SASEGT come from the germline V gene. The CDR3 region is CASIHGGRDYGYTF. The CDR3 nucleotides are TGTGCCAGCATTCATGGGGGAAGAGACTATGGCTACACCTTC.

The chain is built from TRBV25-1 and TRBJ1-6; 7 bases are shared with TRBD1. CDR3 length: 14 residues. The J segment lost 6 bases and the V segment lost 4 bases, leaving 3 bases of the junction unmatched. In germline, CDR1 is MGHDK, CDR2 SYGVNS. The chain's CDR3 is CASSVQGVNSPLHF. The CDR3 DNA follows: TGTGCCAGCAGTGTGCAGGGGGTTAATTCACCCCTCCACTTT. Full variable domain (outside the CDR3, taken from reference TRBV25-1 and TRBJ1-6): EADIYQTPRYLVIGTGKKITLECSQTMGHDKMYWYQQDPGMELHLIHYSYGVNSTEKGDLSSESTVSRIRTEHFPLTLESARPSHTSQYLCASSVQGVNSPLHFGNGTRLTVT.

This chain joins TRBV7-2 and TRBJ2-3; D ambiguous. Germline loops: CDR1 SGHTA, CDR2 FQGNSA. The CDR3 has 12 residues. The V end lost 6 bases, the J end lost 5 bases, and 9 bases lay between the germline ends. Written as DNA, the CDR3 is TGTGCCAGCAGATCTTCATTAGATACGCAGTATTTT. As protein: CASRSSLDTQYF. Together with reference TRBV7-2 and TRBJ2-3, the CDR3 gives the full variable domain: GAGVSQSPSNKVTEKGKDVELRCDPISGHTALYWYRQSLGQGLEFLIYFQGNSAPDKSGLPSDRFSAERTGGSVSTLTIQRTQQEDSAVYLCASRSSLDTQYFGPGTRLTVL.

This clonotype was detected ten times or more. The genes are TRBV12-3 or TRBV12-4 and TRBJ2-5; the match to TRBD2 covers 12 bases. The CDR3 length is 16 residues. J lost 5 bases, V lost 2 bases, and 6 bases had no gene match. CDR3 in amino acids: CASSLSSGRGRETQYF. CDR3 sequence (DNA): TGTGCCAGCAGTTTATCTAGCGGGAGGGGAAGGGAGACCCAGTACTTC.

This clonotype was seen more than once but under ten times. The CDR3 is CASSGGTENTGELFF. CDR3 nucleotides: TGTGCCAGCAGTGGTGGGACAGAAAACACCGGGGAGCTGTTTTTT. The chain couples TRBV2 to TRBJ2-2; the match to TRBD1 covers 7 bases. The length of the CDR3 is 15 residues. CDR1 and CDR2 from the germline V gene are SNHLY and FYNNEI. Unmatched junction bases numbered 4, after V lost 4 bases and J lost 2 bases.